The present T cell receptor (beta chain) was sequenced within a study of response to subunit inactivated influenza vaccine. Study-level points and caveats: Authors suggested each seasonal influenza vaccination recruits few new T cells.

Trimming cost V 6 bases and J 6 bases, with 11 bases left between them. The CDR3 loop spans 12 amino acids. TCRdb called the RT-PCR reads again in MiXCR, with one record for every CDR3 protein. The repertoire holds about 780,000 distinct CDR3 sequences, with around a sixth as singletons. A remark on this clonotype: Antigen specificity is unknown.

Material: PBMCs from blood, obtained around 5 days after vaccination. The V and J genes are TRBV12-3 or TRBV12-4 and TRBJ1-1; weak D call: TRBD1 (5 bases). The origin of this receptor is a man in his forties or fifties who received an inactivated influenza vaccine. Here the CDR3 DNA reads TGTGCCAGCAGGCGGGGGGGGGCTGAAGCTTTCTTT. Translating it yields CASRRGGAEAFF.